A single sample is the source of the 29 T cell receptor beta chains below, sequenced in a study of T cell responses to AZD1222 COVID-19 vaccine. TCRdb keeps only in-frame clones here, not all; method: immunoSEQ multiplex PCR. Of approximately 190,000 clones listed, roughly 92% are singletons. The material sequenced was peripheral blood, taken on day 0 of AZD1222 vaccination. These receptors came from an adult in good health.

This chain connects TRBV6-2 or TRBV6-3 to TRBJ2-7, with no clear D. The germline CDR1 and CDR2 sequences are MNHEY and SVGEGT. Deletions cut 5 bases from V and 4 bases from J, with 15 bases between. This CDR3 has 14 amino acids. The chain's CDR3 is CASSRVPDGYEQYF. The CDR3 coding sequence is TGTGCCAGCAGTCGGGTCCCCGACGGATACGAGCAGTACTTC.

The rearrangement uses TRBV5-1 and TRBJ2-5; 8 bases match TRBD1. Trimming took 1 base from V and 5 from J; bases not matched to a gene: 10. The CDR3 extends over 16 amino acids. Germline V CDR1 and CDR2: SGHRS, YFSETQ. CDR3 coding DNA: TGCGCCAGCAGCTTGCGTGGGCAGGGGGCCCTGGAGACCCAGTACTTC. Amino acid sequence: CASSLRGQGALETQYF. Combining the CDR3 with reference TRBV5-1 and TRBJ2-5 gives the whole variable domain KAGVTQTPRYLIKTRGQQVTLSCSPISGHRSVSWYQQTPGQGLQFLFEYFSETQRNKGNFPGRFSGRQFSNSRSEMNVSTLELGDSALYLCASSLRGQGALETQYFGPGTRLLVL.

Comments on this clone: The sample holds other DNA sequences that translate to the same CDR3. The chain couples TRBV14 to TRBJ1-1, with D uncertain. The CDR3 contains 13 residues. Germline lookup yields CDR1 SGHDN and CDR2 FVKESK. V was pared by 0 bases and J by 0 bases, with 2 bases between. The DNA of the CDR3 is TGTGCCAGCAGCCAAGACCTGAACACTGAAGCTTTCTTT. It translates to CASSQDLNTEAFF. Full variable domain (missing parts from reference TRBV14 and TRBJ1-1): EAGVTQFPSHSVIEKGQTVTLRCDPISGHDNLYWYRRVMGKEIKFLLHFVKESKQDESGMPNNRFLAERTGGTYSTLKVQPAELEDSGVYFCASSQDLNTEAFFGQGTRLTVV.

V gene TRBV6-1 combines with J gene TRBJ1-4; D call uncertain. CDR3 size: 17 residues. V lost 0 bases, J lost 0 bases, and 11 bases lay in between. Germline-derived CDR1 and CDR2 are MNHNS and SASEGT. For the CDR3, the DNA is TGTGCCAGCAGTGAAGCGGCCGGCGCTGCAACTAATGAAAAACTGTTTTTT. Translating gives CASSEAAGAATNEKLFF.

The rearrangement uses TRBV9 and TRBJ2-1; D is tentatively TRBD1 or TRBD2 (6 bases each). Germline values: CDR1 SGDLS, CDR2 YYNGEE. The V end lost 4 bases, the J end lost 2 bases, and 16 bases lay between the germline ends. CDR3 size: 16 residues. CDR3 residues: CASSSGRGGPYNEQFF. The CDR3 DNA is TGTGCCAGCAGCTCAGGCAGGGGAGGCCCCTACAATGAGCAGTTCTTC.

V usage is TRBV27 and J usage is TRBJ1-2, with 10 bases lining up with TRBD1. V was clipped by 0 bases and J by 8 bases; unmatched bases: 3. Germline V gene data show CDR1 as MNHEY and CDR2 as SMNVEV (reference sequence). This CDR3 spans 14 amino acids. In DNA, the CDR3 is TGTGCCAGCAGTTTATCGACAGGGGGCGTCGGCTACACCTTC. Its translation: CASSLSTGGVGYTF.

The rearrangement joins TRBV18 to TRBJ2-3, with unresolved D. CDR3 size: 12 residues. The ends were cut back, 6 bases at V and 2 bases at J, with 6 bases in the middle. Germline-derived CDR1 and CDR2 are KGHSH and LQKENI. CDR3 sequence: CASSPNTDTQYF. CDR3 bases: TGTGCCAGCTCGCCAAACACAGATACGCAGTATTTT.

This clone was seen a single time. CDR3 loop: CASSWQGTGELFF. CDR3 coding DNA: TGTGCCAGCAGCTGGCAGGGGACCGGGGAGCTGTTTTTT. This chain joins TRBV9 and TRBJ2-2; a possible D gene is TRBD1 (6 bases). Trimming removed 4 bases from V and 5 bases from J, with 9 bases in between. Germline CDR1 SGDLS, CDR2 YYNGEE. There are 13 residues in the CDR3.

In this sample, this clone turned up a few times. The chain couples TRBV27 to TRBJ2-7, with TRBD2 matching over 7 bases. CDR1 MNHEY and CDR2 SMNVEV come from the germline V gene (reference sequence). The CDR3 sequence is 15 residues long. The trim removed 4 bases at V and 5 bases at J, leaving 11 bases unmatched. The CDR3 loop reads CASSSPMTSTDEQYF. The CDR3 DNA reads TGTGCCAGCAGTTCCCCAATGACTAGCACGGACGAGCAGTACTTC.

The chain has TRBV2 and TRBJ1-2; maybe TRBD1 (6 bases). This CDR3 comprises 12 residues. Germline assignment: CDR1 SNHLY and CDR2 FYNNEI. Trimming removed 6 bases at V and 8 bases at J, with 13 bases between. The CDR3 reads CASRGDTVGYTF. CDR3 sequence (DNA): TGTGCCAGCAGGGGGGACACCGTGGGCTACACCTTC.

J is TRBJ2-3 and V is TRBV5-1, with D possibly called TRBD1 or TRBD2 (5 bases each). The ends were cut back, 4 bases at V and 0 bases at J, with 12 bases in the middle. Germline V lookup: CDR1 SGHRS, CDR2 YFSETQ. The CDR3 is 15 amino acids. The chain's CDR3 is CASSGGQGSTDTQYF. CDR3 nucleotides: TGCGCCAGCAGCGGAGGACAAGGGAGCACAGATACGCAGTATTTT.

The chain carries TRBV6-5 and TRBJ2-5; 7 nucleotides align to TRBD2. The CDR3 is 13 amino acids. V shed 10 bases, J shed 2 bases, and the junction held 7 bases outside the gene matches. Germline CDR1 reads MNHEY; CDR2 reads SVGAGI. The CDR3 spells CATLEGGQETQYF. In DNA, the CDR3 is TGTGCCACCCTCGAGGGAGGGCAAGAGACCCAGTACTTC.

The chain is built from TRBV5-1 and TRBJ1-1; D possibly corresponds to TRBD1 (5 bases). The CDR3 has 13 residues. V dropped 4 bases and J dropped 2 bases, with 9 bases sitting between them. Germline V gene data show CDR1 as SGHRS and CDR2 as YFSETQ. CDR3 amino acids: CASSITGNTEAFF. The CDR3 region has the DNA TGCGCCAGCAGCATTACAGGTAACACTGAAGCTTTCTTT.

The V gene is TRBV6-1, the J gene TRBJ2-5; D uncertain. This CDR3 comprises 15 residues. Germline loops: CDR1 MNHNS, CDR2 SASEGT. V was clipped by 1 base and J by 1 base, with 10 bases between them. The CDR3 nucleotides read TGTGCCAGCAGTGAAGGTTGGGCCTCCCAAGAGACCCAGTACTTC. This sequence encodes CASSEGWASQETQYF.

The CDR3 loop is CASSQGRNRLNTEAFF. CDR3 DNA: TGCGCCAGCAGCCAAGGAAGGAACAGACTAAACACTGAAGCTTTCTTT. The genes are TRBV4-1 and TRBJ1-1; D is unclear. V was cut by 1 base and J by 2 bases, with 14 bases left in between. This CDR3 region has 16 residues. Germline V gene sequence: CDR1 MGHRA, CDR2 YSYEKL.

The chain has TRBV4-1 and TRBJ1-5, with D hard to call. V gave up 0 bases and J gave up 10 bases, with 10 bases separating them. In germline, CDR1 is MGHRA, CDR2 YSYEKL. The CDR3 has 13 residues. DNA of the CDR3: TGCGCCAGCAGCCAAGATCTAGCAGTACCCCAGCATTTT. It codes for CASSQDLAVPQHF.

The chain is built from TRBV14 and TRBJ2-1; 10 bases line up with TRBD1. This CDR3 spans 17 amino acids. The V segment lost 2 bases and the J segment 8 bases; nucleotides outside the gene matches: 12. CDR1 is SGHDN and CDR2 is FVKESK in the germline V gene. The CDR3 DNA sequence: TGTGCCAGCAGCCAATTCTTCGGGACAGGGGTTTTGGATGAGCAGTTCTTC. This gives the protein CASSQFFGTGVLDEQFF.

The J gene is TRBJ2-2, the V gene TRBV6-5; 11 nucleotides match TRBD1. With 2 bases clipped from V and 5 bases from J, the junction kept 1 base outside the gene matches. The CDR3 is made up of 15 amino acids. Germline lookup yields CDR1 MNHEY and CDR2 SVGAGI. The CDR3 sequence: CASSYGTGGTGELFF. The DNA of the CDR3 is TGTGCCAGCAGTTACGGGACAGGGGGTACCGGGGAGCTGTTTTTT.

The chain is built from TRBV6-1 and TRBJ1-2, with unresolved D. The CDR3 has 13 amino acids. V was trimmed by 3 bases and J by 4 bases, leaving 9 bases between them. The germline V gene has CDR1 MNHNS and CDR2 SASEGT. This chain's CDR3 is CASSEEGSYGYTF. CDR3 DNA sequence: TGTGCCAGCAGTGAGGAAGGTTCCTATGGCTACACCTTC.

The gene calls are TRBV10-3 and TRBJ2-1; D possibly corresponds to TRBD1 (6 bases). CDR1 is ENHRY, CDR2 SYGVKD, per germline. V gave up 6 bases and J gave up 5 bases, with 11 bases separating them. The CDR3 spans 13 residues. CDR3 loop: CAIRGALDNEQFF. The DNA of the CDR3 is TGTGCCATCAGGGGGGCTTTGGACAATGAGCAGTTCTTC.

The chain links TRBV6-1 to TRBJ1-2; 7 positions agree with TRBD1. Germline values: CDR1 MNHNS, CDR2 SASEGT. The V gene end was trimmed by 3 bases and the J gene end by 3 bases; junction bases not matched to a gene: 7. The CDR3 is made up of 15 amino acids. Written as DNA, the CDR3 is TGTGCCAGCAGTGAGGGACAGAGCTCTTACTATGGCTACACCTTC. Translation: CASSEGQSSYYGYTF.

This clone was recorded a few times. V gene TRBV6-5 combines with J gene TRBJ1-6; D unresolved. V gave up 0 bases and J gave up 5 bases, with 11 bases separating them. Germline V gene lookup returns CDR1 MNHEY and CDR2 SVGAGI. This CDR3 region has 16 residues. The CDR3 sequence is CASSYSYIGDNSPLHF. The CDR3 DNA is TGTGCCAGCAGTTACTCCTATATCGGGGATAATTCACCCCTCCACTTT.

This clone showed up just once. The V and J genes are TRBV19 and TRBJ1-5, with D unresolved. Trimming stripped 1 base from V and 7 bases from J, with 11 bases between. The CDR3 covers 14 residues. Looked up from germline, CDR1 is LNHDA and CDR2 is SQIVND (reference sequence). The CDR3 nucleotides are TGTGCCAGTAGTATAGTCGGGGTCGGCCAGCCCCAGCATTTT. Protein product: CASSIVGVGQPQHF.

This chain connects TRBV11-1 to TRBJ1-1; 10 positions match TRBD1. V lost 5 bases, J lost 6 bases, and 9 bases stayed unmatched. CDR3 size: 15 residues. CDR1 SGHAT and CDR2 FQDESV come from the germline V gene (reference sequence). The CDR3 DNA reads TGTGCCAGCAGCCCGAGGACAGGGGGAGCCCCTGAAGCTTTCTTT. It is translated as CASSPRTGGAPEAFF.

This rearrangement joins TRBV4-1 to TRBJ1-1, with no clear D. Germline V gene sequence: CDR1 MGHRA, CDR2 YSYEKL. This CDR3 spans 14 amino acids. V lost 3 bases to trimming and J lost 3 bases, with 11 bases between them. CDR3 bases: TGCGCCAGCAGCCACCCAACTGTGGACACTGAAGCTTTCTTT. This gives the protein CASSHPTVDTEAFF.

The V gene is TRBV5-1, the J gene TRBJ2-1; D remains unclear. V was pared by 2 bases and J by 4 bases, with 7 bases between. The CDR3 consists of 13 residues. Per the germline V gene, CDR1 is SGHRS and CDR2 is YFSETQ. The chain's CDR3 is CASSFPEYNEQFF. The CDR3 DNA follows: TGCGCCAGCAGCTTTCCAGAATACAATGAGCAGTTCTTC.

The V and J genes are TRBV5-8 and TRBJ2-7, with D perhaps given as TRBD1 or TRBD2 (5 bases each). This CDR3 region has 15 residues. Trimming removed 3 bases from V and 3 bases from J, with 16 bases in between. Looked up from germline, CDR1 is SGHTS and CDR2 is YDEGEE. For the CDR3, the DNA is TGTGCCAGCAGCTGGGGGTTCAGGGAAGTCTACGAGCAGTACTTC. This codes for CASSWGFREVYEQYF. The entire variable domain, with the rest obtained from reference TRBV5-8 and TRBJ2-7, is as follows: EAGVTQSPTHLIKTRGQQATLRCSPISGHTSVYWYQQALGLGLQFLLWYDEGEERNRGNFPPRFSGRQFPNYSSELNVNALELEDSALYLCASSWGFREVYEQYFGPGTRLTVT.

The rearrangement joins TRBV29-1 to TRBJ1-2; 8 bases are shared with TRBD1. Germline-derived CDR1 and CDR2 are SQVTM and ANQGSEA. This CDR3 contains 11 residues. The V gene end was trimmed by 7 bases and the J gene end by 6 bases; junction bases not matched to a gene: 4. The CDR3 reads CSAVTGDGYTF. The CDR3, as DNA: TGCAGCGCCGTGACAGGGGATGGCTACACCTTC.

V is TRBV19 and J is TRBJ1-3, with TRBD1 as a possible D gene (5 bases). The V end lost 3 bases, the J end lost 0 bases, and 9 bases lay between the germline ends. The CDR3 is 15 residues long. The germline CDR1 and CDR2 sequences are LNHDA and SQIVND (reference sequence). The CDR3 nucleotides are TGTGCCAGTAGTATCCGGGGCTCCTCTGGAAACACCATATATTTT. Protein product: CASSIRGSSGNTIYF.